This T cell receptor (beta chain) was profiled in a study of neurological immune-mediated disorders. One entry per CDR3 protein, called by TCRdb with MiXCR from the 5' RACE reads. The repertoire holds around 30,000 distinct CDR3 sequences, approximately 1.5% seen once, with approximately 8.7% in the top ten. The trim removed 1 base at V and 4 bases at J, leaving 9 bases unmatched. The germline V gene encodes CDR1 SGHKS and CDR2 YYEKEE (reference sequence). The CDR3 has 17 residues. General observations from the study: The repertoires of 18 of 34 multiple sclerosis patients fell into one related-CDR3 cluster (a possible signature) under phylogenetic grouping.

There are many counts of this clonotype. The antigen is not known. The V gene is TRBV5-5, the J gene TRBJ2-3, with 10 bases identical to TRBD2. The sequence came from a woman aged 25 to 39 with multiple sclerosis. The sequenced sample was PBMCs. CDR3 in amino acids: CASSLYVAGGGADTQYF. The CDR3 DNA sequence: TGTGCCAGCAGCTTGTATGTAGCGGGGGGTGGTGCAGATACGCAGTATTTT.